This entry lists 2 T cell receptor beta chains sequenced from one sample in a study of OX40 agonist ivuxolimab in advanced cancers. The data were produced by immunoSEQ multiplex PCR, yet TCRdb's version contains in-frame clones alone and is incomplete. The sample holds 70,000 or so clones; 75% to 85% are singletons and the top ten take roughly 1.2%. Source: CD4+ or CD8+ T cells sorted from blood, taken in a trial of the OX40 agonist ivuxolimab. Receptor source: an adult with an advanced solid tumor such as melanoma, head and neck, liver or kidney cancer.

The genes are TRBV27 and TRBJ2-4, with D unclear. Germline V CDR1 and CDR2: MNHEY, SMNVEV (reference sequence). The length of the CDR3 is 15 residues. Trimming pared 3 bases from V and 2 bases from J, leaving 11 bases between. The CDR3 bases are TGTGCCAGCAGTTTCTCACCGGGCCCCAAAAACATTCAGTACTTC. It codes for CASSFSPGPKNIQYF.

This clone appeared a few times. The chain uses TRBV10-3 and TRBJ1-2; 8 bases line up with TRBD1. There are 15 residues in the CDR3. V shed 6 bases and J 5 bases; nucleotides not matched to a gene: 11. Germline CDR1 ENHRY, CDR2 SYGVKD. This CDR3 reads CAISHGGTGKYGYTF. The DNA of the CDR3 is TGTGCCATCAGCCACGGAGGGACAGGCAAATATGGCTACACCTTC.